The 32 T cell receptor beta chains below come from one sample, sequenced in a study of blood T cell repertoires in COVID-19. Sequencing used immunoSEQ multiplex PCR; TCRdb keeps in-frame clones, though not all of them. The repertoire holds roughly 110,000 clones, about 80% seen once, with roughly 4.3% in the top ten. The source material was peripheral blood. Every receptor here comes from a man between 65 and 85 years old with acute or convalescent COVID-19.

This chain connects TRBV6-5 to TRBJ1-1; 7 bases are a match to TRBD1. Germline V gene data show CDR1 as MNHEY and CDR2 as SVGAGI. The J segment lost 1 base and the V segment lost 6 bases, leaving 5 bases of the junction unmatched. CDR3 size: 14 residues. In nucleotides, the CDR3 is TGTGCCAGCAGACCCGGGACAGCGAACACTGAAGCTTTCTTT. This translates into CASRPGTANTEAFF.

The chain joins TRBV5-4 to TRBJ1-4; 7 nucleotides align to TRBD1. The germline V gene has CDR1 SGHNT and CDR2 YYREEE (reference sequence). The CDR3 has 14 amino acids. The junction had 0 bases not matched to a gene; V was cut back by 4 bases and J by 0 bases. CDR3: CASSQGATNEKLFF. The DNA for the CDR3 is TGTGCCAGCAGCCAGGGGGCAACTAATGAAAAACTGTTTTTT.

The chain uses TRBV12-3 or TRBV12-4 and TRBJ1-2; 10 bases align to TRBD1. This CDR3 comprises 13 residues. Germline trimming cut 6 bases from V and 6 bases from J; bases unmatched to any gene: 4. The CDR3: CASRTGTGDGYTF. The DNA of the CDR3 is TGTGCCAGCAGAACCGGGACAGGGGATGGCTACACCTTC.

The chain is built from TRBV10-2 and TRBJ1-2; perhaps TRBD1 as D (5 bases). Looked up from germline, CDR1 is WSHSY and CDR2 is SAAADI. There are 13 residues in the CDR3. Trimming took off 3 bases at V and 4 bases at J, with 9 bases between the two ends. This CDR3 reads CASSEGEAYGYTF. The CDR3 nucleotides read TGCGCCAGCAGTGAAGGGGAAGCCTATGGCTACACCTTC.

The chain combines TRBV27 with TRBJ2-1; possibly TRBD2 for D (5 bases). CDR3 length equals 16 residues. Germline-derived CDR1 and CDR2 are MNHEY and SMNVEV (reference sequence). Trimming stripped 3 bases from V and 9 bases from J, with 21 bases between. The CDR3 region has the DNA TGTGCCAGCAGTTTCTCCGGAGCGCGGGCGGCATCTGAGCAGTTCTTC. Amino acids: CASSFSGARAASEQFF.

The chain has TRBV4-1 and TRBJ1-6; D may be TRBD1 (5 bases). Trimming cost V 0 bases and J 7 bases, with 10 bases left between them. Germline-derived CDR1 and CDR2 are MGHRA and YSYEKL. This CDR3 has 15 amino acids. CDR3 coding DNA: TGCGCCAGCAGCCAAGATCGTCGGGGGAATTCACCCCTCCACTTT. Its protein product is CASSQDRRGNSPLHF.

V gene TRBV2 combines with J gene TRBJ1-2; D is possibly TRBD1 (6 bases). This CDR3 spans 15 amino acids. The V end was cut by 4 bases, the J end by 6 bases, with 18 bases between. Germline V lookup: CDR1 SNHLY, CDR2 FYNNEI. The CDR3 DNA reads TGTGCCAGCAGTGGATGGGGGCTGGCGACGGATGGCTACACCTTC. Translating gives CASSGWGLATDGYTF. Using reference TRBV2 and TRBJ1-2 for the parts outside the CDR3, the full variable domain is EPEVTQTPSHQVTQMGQEVILRCVPISNHLYFYWYRQILGQKVEFLVSFYNNEISEKSEIFDDQFSVERPDGSNFTLKIRSTKLEDSAMYFCASSGWGLATDGYTFGSGTRLTVV.

This sequence joins TRBV19 and TRBJ1-4, with D possibly matching TRBD1 (6 bases). In germline, CDR1 is LNHDA, CDR2 SQIVND (reference sequence). V shed 3 bases and J shed 8 bases, with 13 bases lying between them. This CDR3 comprises 14 residues. CDR3 sequence reads: CASSIGQGKEKLFF. DNA of the CDR3: TGTGCCAGTAGTATCGGGCAGGGGAAGGAAAAACTGTTTTTT. Drawing the rest from reference TRBV19 and TRBJ1-4, the complete variable domain is DGGITQSPKYLFRKEGQNVTLSCEQNLNHDAMYWYRQDPGQGLRLIYYSQIVNDFQKGDIAEGYSVSREKKESFPLTVTSAQKNPTAFYLCASSIGQGKEKLFFGSGTQLSVL.

The chain is built from TRBV9 and TRBJ2-7; TRBD2 matches 8 bases. This CDR3 is built from 16 residues. J lost 0 bases, V lost 4 bases, and 9 bases had no gene match. Germline V lookup: CDR1 SGDLS, CDR2 YYNGEE. The CDR3 loop reads CASSLSPGLASYEQYF. CDR3 sequence (DNA): TGTGCCAGCAGCCTTTCCCCCGGACTAGCCTCCTACGAGCAGTACTTC.

The rearrangement uses TRBV7-2 and TRBJ2-2; maybe TRBD1 (5 bases). The CDR3 length is 15 residues. Germline CDR1 SGHTA, CDR2 FQGNSA. The germline V and J ends were trimmed by 5 bases and 8 bases, with 18 bases remaining between them. DNA for the CDR3: TGTGCCAGCAGCGGGTATTCAGGGTCTTCTGGGGAGCTGTTTTTT. This sequence encodes CASSGYSGSSGELFF.

This sequence joins TRBV5-1 and TRBJ1-1; TRBD1 agrees at 7 bases. Germline values: CDR1 SGHRS, CDR2 YFSETQ. The CDR3 totals 14 residues. Germline trimming cut 2 bases from V and 3 bases from J; bases unmatched to any gene: 4. The CDR3 nucleotides are TGCGCCAGCAGCTTCGACGGACAGGACACTGAAGCTTTCTTT. Protein product: CASSFDGQDTEAFF.

The chain has TRBV19 and TRBJ1-5; the match to TRBD1 covers 9 bases. Germline V gene data show CDR1 as LNHDA and CDR2 as SQIVND (reference sequence). With V trimmed by 8 bases and J by 5 bases, 4 bases remained unmatched. The CDR3 loop spans 13 amino acids. The DNA of the CDR3 is TGTGCCAGTTGGACAGGGGATTATCAGCCCCAGCATTTT. Protein product: CASWTGDYQPQHF.

The chain employs TRBV15 and TRBJ2-1, with 7 bases matching TRBD1. The CDR3 extends over 13 amino acids. The V gene end was trimmed by 8 bases and the J gene end by 8 bases; junction bases not matched to a gene: 9. Germline values: CDR1 LNHNV, CDR2 YYDKDF (reference sequence). CDR3 DNA sequence: TGTGCCACCGGGGGTTACAGGGGCGATGAGCAGTTCTTC. Translating gives CATGGYRGDEQFF.

The chain has TRBV5-1 and TRBJ2-7; the D gene is possibly TRBD1 (6 bases). V was cut by 3 bases and J by 7 bases, with 14 bases left in between. Germline lookup yields CDR1 SGHRS and CDR2 YFSETQ. The CDR3 extends over 13 amino acids. In DNA form, the CDR3 reads TGCGCCAGCAGCTACCCGGACAGAGGGGAGCAGTACTTC. Residues: CASSYPDRGEQYF. Based on the CDR3 plus reference TRBV5-1 and TRBJ2-7, the full variable domain is KAGVTQTPRYLIKTRGQQVTLSCSPISGHRSVSWYQQTPGQGLQFLFEYFSETQRNKGNFPGRFSGRQFSNSRSEMNVSTLELGDSALYLCASSYPDRGEQYFGPGTRLTVT.

V usage is TRBV18 and J usage is TRBJ1-3, with a weak D call TRBD1 (5 bases). Per germline, CDR1 KGHSH and CDR2 LQKENI. Trimming took 3 bases from V and 3 from J, leaving 12 bases between them. The length of the CDR3 is 15 residues. The CDR3 loop is CASSPSWGDGNTIYF. In DNA form, the CDR3 reads TGTGCCAGCTCACCTTCGTGGGGCGATGGAAACACCATATATTTT. The variable domain in full, with the rest retrieved from reference TRBV18 and TRBJ1-3, is NAGVMQNPRHLVRRRGQEARLRCSPMKGHSHVYWYRQLPEEGLKFMVYLQKENIIDESGMPKERFSAEFPKEGPSILRIQQVVRGDSAAYFCASSPSWGDGNTIYFGEGSWLTVV.

The chain carries TRBV11-2 and TRBJ1-4; perhaps TRBD1 as D (5 bases). CDR1 SGHAT and CDR2 FQNNGV come from the germline V gene. Trimming pared 5 bases from V and 4 bases from J, leaving 14 bases between. There are 15 residues in the CDR3. The chain's CDR3 is CASSPQTAVNEKLFF. Here the CDR3 DNA reads TGTGCCAGCAGCCCACAGACAGCAGTTAATGAAAAACTGTTTTTT.

The CDR3: CASSLASRGGHNEQFF. Here the CDR3 DNA reads TGTGCCAGCAGCTTAGCGAGCCGGGGGGGCCACAATGAGCAGTTCTTC. The chain combines TRBV7-8 with TRBJ2-1, with 8 positions matching TRBD2. The V segment lost 0 bases and the J segment 5 bases; nucleotides outside the gene matches: 6. The CDR3 spans 16 residues. From germline, CDR1 is SGHVS and CDR2 FQNEAQ.

The CDR3 loop reads CASSVGVAGIRTEAFF. For the CDR3, the DNA is TGTGCCAGCAGCGTAGGTGTTGCAGGGATTAGGACTGAAGCTTTCTTT. This chain uses TRBV9 with TRBJ1-1, with a weak D call TRBD1 (5 bases). Germline values: CDR1 SGDLS, CDR2 YYNGEE. This CDR3 comprises 16 residues. V was shortened by 0 bases and J by 5 bases, with 17 bases between the two germline ends.

J is TRBJ2-3 and V is TRBV19, with D possibly being TRBD1 (5 bases). The CDR3 sequence is 13 residues long. Germline V gives CDR1 LNHDA, CDR2 SQIVND (reference sequence). The V gene lost 3 bases and the J gene lost 3 bases, with 7 bases spanning the gap. CDR3 residues: CASSIQGTDTQYF. CDR3 sequence (DNA): TGTGCCAGTAGTATTCAGGGTACAGATACGCAGTATTTT.

This chain uses TRBV6-5 with TRBJ1-4; tentative D call: TRBD1 (5 bases). With 8 bases removed from V and 5 bases from J, the gap between germline ends came to 9 bases. The germline CDR1 and CDR2 sequences are MNHEY and SVGAGI. This CDR3 has 12 residues. As DNA, the CDR3 is TGTGCCAGCTCACAGGAGAATGAAAAACTGTTTTTT. Translated, it gives CASSQENEKLFF.

The rearrangement joins TRBV19 to TRBJ2-3, with a weak D call TRBD2 (6 bases). This CDR3 comprises 15 residues. V lost 3 bases to trimming and J lost 0 bases, with 10 bases between them. Germline assignment: CDR1 LNHDA and CDR2 SQIVND (reference sequence). Here the CDR3 reads CASSIAGTSTDTQYF. The CDR3 DNA reads TGTGCCAGTAGTATTGCAGGGACTAGCACAGATACGCAGTATTTT. The variable domain in full, with the rest retrieved from reference TRBV19 and TRBJ2-3, is DGGITQSPKYLFRKEGQNVTLSCEQNLNHDAMYWYRQDPGQGLRLIYYSQIVNDFQKGDIAEGYSVSREKKESFPLTVTSAQKNPTAFYLCASSIAGTSTDTQYFGPGTRLTVL.

The rearrangement joins TRBV6-5 to TRBJ2-7; TRBD1 matches 9 bases. With V trimmed by 6 bases and J by 1 base, 7 bases remained unmatched. Germline-derived CDR1 and CDR2 are MNHEY and SVGAGI. There are 15 residues in the CDR3. In nucleotides, the CDR3 is TGTGCCAGCAGCCGAGGACAGGGGTTATCCTACGAGCAGTACTTC. This codes for CASSRGQGLSYEQYF.

The gene calls are TRBV5-1 and TRBJ2-1; D is possibly TRBD1 (6 bases). Germline assignment: CDR1 SGHRS and CDR2 YFSETQ. The ends were cut back, 0 bases at V and 4 bases at J, with 8 bases in the middle. The CDR3 totals 14 residues. The CDR3 region is CASSLETGYNEQFF. Here the CDR3 DNA reads TGCGCCAGCAGCTTGGAGACAGGATACAATGAGCAGTTCTTC.

This clone has just one count. The chain uses TRBV5-1 and TRBJ1-2, with 10 bases matching TRBD1. J lost 6 bases, V lost 0 bases, and 5 bases had no gene match. The V gene's germline CDR1 is SGHRS and CDR2 YFSETQ. The CDR3 consists of 15 residues. The CDR3 sequence: CASSLGQGAEHGYTF. The CDR3 bases are TGCGCCAGCAGCTTGGGACAGGGGGCAGAACATGGCTACACCTTC.

The rearrangement links TRBV6-5 to TRBJ2-7, with D possibly TRBD2 on 7 matching bases. CDR3 size: 14 residues. V gave up 6 bases and J gave up 2 bases, with 14 bases separating them. CDR1 and CDR2 (germline): MNHEY, SVGAGI. The CDR3 DNA follows: TGTGCCAGCAGATCGCCGGGGGGCACCTACGAGCAGTACTTC. Protein product: CASRSPGGTYEQYF.

The chain links TRBV25-1 to TRBJ1-3; D is uncertain. Germline V gene sequence: CDR1 MGHDK, CDR2 SYGVNS. This CDR3 has 15 amino acids. V was pared by 0 bases and J by 2 bases, with 8 bases between. The CDR3 DNA reads TGTGCCAGCAGTGAATATTCCGGGACTGGAAACACCATATATTTT. The encoded protein is CASSEYSGTGNTIYF.

The chain links TRBV20-1 to TRBJ2-5, with TRBD2 identical over 10 bases. Germline V lookup: CDR1 DFQATT, CDR2 SNEGSKA (reference sequence). With V trimmed by 3 bases and J by 1 base, 5 bases remained unmatched. The length of the CDR3 is 15 residues. The CDR3 region has the DNA TGCAGTGCTAGTCTAGCGGGGGTGGTCCAAGAGACCCAGTACTTC. Amino acid sequence: CSASLAGVVQETQYF.

This clone was observed a handful of times. V is TRBV5-1 and J is TRBJ1-5, with 7 bases lining up with TRBD1. Germline CDR1 is SGHRS and CDR2 is YFSETQ. J was trimmed by 7 bases and V by 0 bases; bases with no gene match: 4. This CDR3 contains 14 residues. The CDR3 protein is CASSLGQGGQPQHF. CDR3 bases: TGCGCCAGCAGCTTGGGACAGGGTGGACAGCCCCAGCATTTT. The variable domain in full, with the rest retrieved from reference TRBV5-1 and TRBJ1-5, is KAGVTQTPRYLIKTRGQQVTLSCSPISGHRSVSWYQQTPGQGLQFLFEYFSETQRNKGNFPGRFSGRQFSNSRSEMNVSTLELGDSALYLCASSLGQGGQPQHFGDGTRLSIL.

The chain carries TRBV28 and TRBJ2-3; possible D gene TRBD1, 6 bases. Germline V CDR1 and CDR2: MDHEN, SYDVKM. CDR3 size: 13 residues. The ends were cut back, 4 bases at V and 6 bases at J, with 11 bases in the middle. The CDR3 region has the DNA TGTGCCAGCAGTTCGGGACATCACGATACGCAGTATTTT. This sequence encodes CASSSGHHDTQYF.

The chain links TRBV11-2 to TRBJ2-7; 11 bases agree with TRBD2. The CDR3 extends over 18 amino acids. The J segment lost 0 bases and the V segment lost 5 bases, leaving 12 bases of the junction unmatched. Germline V gene sequence: CDR1 SGHAT, CDR2 FQNNGV. The DNA for the CDR3 is TGTGCCAGCAGCCCCAGACCACTAGCGGGGGAGAGCTCCTACGAGCAGTACTTC. The encoded protein is CASSPRPLAGESSYEQYF.

The V and J genes are TRBV9 and TRBJ2-7; 8 bases align to TRBD1. Germline V gives CDR1 SGDLS, CDR2 YYNGEE. The V and J ends lost 4 bases and 4 bases, in that order; junction bases with no gene match: 13. This CDR3 is 16 amino acids long. The chain's CDR3 is CASSRGGTGGGYEQYF. CDR3 coding DNA: TGTGCCAGCAGCAGGGGTGGGACAGGCGGCGGATACGAGCAGTACTTC.

The J gene is TRBJ2-1, the V gene TRBV6-2 or TRBV6-3; 10 nucleotides agree with TRBD2. The CDR3 covers 15 residues. The germline gives CDR1 MNHEY, CDR2 SVGEGT. The V and J ends lost 5 bases and 7 bases, in that order; junction bases with no gene match: 8. CDR3 residues: CASSDQRGGRNEQFF. In nucleotides, the CDR3 is TGTGCCAGCAGTGACCAGCGGGGGGGCCGAAATGAGCAGTTCTTC.